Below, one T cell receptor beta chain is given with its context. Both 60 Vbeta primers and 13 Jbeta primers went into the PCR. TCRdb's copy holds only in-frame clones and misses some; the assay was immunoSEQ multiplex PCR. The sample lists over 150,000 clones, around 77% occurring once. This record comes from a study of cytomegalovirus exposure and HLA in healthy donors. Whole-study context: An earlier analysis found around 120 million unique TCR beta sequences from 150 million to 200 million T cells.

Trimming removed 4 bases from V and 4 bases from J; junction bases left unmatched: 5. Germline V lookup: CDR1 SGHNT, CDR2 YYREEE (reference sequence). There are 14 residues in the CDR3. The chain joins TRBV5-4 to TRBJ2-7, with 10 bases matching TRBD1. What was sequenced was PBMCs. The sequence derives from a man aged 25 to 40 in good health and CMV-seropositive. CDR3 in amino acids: CASSVTGGWYEQYF. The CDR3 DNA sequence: TGTGCCAGCAGCGTGACAGGGGGCTGGTACGAGCAGTACTTC.